Listed below are T cell receptor beta chains from one sample, sequenced in a study of CD8 T cells in Susac syndrome. Each CDR3 protein gets one entry after TCRdb re-called the immunoSEQ multiplex PCR reads with MiXCR. The sample lists about 90,000 distinct CDR3 sequences; 96% were seen once. Sequenced material: CD8+ T cells from PBMCs. These receptors originate from a human donor with Susac syndrome. Both conserved end residues are trimmed from each CDR3. D genes are given only for firm matches.

J gene: TRBJ1-5; D gene: -; V gene: TRBV30; CDR3 protein: AWSGRNNQPQH
J gene: TRBJ1-2; D gene: -; V gene: TRBV20-1; CDR3 protein: SARDQIRGYGYT
J gene: TRBJ1-2; D gene: -; V gene: TRBV20-1; CDR3 protein: SATGGARGYT
J gene: TRBJ1-1; D gene: TRBD1; V gene: TRBV20-1; CDR3 protein: SARENRGWTEAF
J gene: TRBJ1-4; D gene: -; V gene: TRBV30; CDR3 protein: AWRPTGKKVEKLF
J gene: TRBJ1-1; D gene: -; V gene: TRBV11-2; CDR3 protein: ASSSLGGLMNTEAF
J gene: TRBJ2-7; D gene: -; V gene: TRBV12-3/TRBV12-4; CDR3 protein: ASRGTGSSYEQY
J gene: TRBJ1-3; D gene: -; V gene: TRBV7-9; CDR3 protein: ASSYLTDTIY
J gene: TRBJ1-2; D gene: -; V gene: TRBV15; CDR3 protein: ATSSYNGYT
J gene: TRBJ2-5; D gene: -; V gene: TRBV19; CDR3 protein: ASSMGQEGETQY
J gene: TRBJ1-2; D gene: TRBD1; V gene: TRBV28; CDR3 protein: ASSLDRVYGYT
J gene: TRBJ1-1; D gene: TRBD1; V gene: TRBV10-3; CDR3 protein: AITAAGQGTNTEAF
J gene: TRBJ2-5; D gene: -; V gene: TRBV20-1; CDR3 protein: SAARQGYQETQY
J gene: TRBJ2-7; D gene: -; V gene: TRBV2; CDR3 protein: ASMGVEQY
J gene: TRBJ2-3; D gene: -; V gene: TRBV4-1; CDR3 protein: ASSLREDTQY
J gene: TRBJ1-1; D gene: -; V gene: TRBV7-9; CDR3 protein: ASSRLMDDTEAF
J gene: TRBJ2-3; D gene: -; V gene: TRBV24-1; CDR3 protein: ATSDRTATGDGTQY
J gene: TRBJ1-2; D gene: -; V gene: TRBV29-1; CDR3 protein: SVEDGGYT
J gene: TRBJ2-5; D gene: -; V gene: TRBV20-1; CDR3 protein: SAPEQDQETQY
J gene: TRBJ2-7; D gene: -; V gene: TRBV25-1; CDR3 protein: ASSATGPRGEQY
J gene: TRBJ2-3; D gene: -; V gene: TRBV20-1; CDR3 protein: SAEPPGASTDTQY
J gene: TRBJ1-6; D gene: -; V gene: TRBV5-6; CDR3 protein: ASTRMPNSPLH